This TCR beta chain comes out of a study of blood T cell repertoires in COVID-19. Study summary: Both acute and convalescent COVID-19 samples were obtained from the United States, Italy and Spain. T cells, B-cell-depleted T cells, or PBMCs provided the cDNA or gDNA that served as material.

Original analysis: How many nucleated cells were present was estimated from reference gene primer amplification. Data came from immunoSEQ multiplex PCR; TCRdb stores just in-frame clones and leaves some out. From that table come the V and J calls and clone size; the DNA was used to work out D and trimming. Of 180,000 or so clones detected, 85% appear once; the ten largest clones hold around 7.5%. This CDR3 is built from 15 residues. Germline trimming cut 5 bases from V and 4 bases from J; bases unmatched to any gene: 9. The germline V gene encodes CDR1 SGHRS and CDR2 YFSETQ. The clonotype was recovered from a woman aged 60-75 years with acute or convalescent COVID-19. The sequencing input was peripheral blood. V usage is TRBV5-1 and J usage is TRBJ1-1; TRBD1 aligns across 9 bases. The CDR3 DNA is TGCGCCAGCAGTCGCGACAGGGGGACACCCACTGAAGCTTTCTTT. Its translation: CASSRDRGTPTEAFF.